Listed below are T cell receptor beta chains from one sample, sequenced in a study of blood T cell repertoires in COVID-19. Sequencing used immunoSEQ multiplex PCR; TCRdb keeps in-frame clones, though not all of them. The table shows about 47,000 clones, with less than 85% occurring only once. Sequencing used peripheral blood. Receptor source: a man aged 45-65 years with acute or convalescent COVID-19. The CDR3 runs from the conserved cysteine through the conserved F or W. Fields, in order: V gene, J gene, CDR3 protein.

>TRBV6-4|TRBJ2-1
CASSSGGNEQFF
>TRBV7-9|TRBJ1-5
CASSLGQDSYSNQPQHF
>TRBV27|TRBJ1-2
CASNLSGGRGGYTF
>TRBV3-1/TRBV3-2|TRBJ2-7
CASSQDRWAQYEQYF
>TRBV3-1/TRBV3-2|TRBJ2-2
CASSQGFGVSTGELFF
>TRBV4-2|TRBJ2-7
CASSQDRTDSYEQYF
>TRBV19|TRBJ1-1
CASTLDRVNTEAFF
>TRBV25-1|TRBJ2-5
CASTPPGLAGQETQYF
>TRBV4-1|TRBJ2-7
CASSQYGLAGAREQYF
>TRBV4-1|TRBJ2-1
CASSQQGRGYNEQFF
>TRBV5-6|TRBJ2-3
CASSLPGQGITDTQYF
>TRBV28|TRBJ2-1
CASSTQGIGKYNEQFF
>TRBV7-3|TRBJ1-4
CASSLSGSGNEKLFF
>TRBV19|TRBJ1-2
CASKEGQGARGYTF
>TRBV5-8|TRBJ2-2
CASSLVGVGTGELFF
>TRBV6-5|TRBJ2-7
CAGGISSYEQYF
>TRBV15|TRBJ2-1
CATSSLVQGGEQFF
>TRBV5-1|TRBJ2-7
CASSPGQSSYEQYF
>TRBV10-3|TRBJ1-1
CAISARGSAFF
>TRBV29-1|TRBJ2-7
CSVEEAGTDYEQYF
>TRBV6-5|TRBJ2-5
CASQGLAGSGETQYF
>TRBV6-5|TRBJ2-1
CASSPTSQSRQFF
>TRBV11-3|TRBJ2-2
CASSPHGGVSNTGELFF
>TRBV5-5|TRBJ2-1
CASSSSGGVNEQFF